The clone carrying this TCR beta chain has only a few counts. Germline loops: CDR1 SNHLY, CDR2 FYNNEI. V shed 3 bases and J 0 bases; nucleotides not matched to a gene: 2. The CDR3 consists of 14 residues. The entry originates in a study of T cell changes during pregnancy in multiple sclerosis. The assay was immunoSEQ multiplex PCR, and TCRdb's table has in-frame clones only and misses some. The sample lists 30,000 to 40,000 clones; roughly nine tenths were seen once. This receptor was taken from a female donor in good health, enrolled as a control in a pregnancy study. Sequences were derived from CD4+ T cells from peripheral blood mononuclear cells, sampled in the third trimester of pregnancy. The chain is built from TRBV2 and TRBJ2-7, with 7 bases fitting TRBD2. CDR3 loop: CASSDWTSSYEQYF. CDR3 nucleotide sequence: TGTGCCAGCAGTGATTGGACTAGCTCCTACGAGCAGTACTTC.